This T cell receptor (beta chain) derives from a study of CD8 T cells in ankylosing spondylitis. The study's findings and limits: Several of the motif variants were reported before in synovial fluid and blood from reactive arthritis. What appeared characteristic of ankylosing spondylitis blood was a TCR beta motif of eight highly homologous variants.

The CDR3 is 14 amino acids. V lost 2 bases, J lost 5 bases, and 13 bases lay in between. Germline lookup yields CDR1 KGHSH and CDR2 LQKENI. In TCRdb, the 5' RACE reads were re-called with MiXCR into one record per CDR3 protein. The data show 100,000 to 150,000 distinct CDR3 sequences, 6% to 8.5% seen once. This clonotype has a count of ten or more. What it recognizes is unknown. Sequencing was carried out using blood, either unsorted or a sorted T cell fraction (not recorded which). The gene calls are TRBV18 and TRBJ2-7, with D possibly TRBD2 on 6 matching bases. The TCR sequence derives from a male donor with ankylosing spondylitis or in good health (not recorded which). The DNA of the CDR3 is TGTGCCAGCTCACCATTCCCCGGCGGGGACGAGCAGTACTTC. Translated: CASSPFPGGDEQYF.